These 32 T cell receptor beta chains came from one sample sequenced in a study of blood T cells in healthy people across ages. Through a sample-barcoded 5' primer and a J-beta primer mix, a second PCR was run for about 7 to 12 cycles. Each CDR3 protein is one row after TCRdb ran MiXCR on the 5' RACE reads. The sample holds approximately 800,000 distinct CDR3 sequences, about 42% seen once. The specimen was blood. The receptors come from a man older than 75 in good health.

This clonotype has a handful of counts. The rearrangement links TRBV7-2 to TRBJ1-5, with D uncertain. Germline V gives CDR1 SGHTA, CDR2 FQGNSA. With 5 bases removed from V and 6 bases from J, the gap between germline ends came to 17 bases. The CDR3 runs 15 residues. CDR3 in DNA: TGTGCCAGCAGCCCGAGTAGGACCCTCGCTCAGCCCCAGCATTTT. It yields the protein CASSPSRTLAQPQHF.

To note about this clonotype: Relative to the germline gene, one junction end is altered; a read error may explain this. CDR3 bases: TGTGCCAGTAGTTACGAAGCCCGGAACGTGTTCTTC. Translating gives CASSYEARNVFF. The chain carries TRBV6-6 and TRBJ2-1; D is ambiguous. CDR1 MNHNY and CDR2 SVGAGI come from the germline V gene (reference sequence). CDR3 length: 12 amino acids.

The chain couples TRBV27 to TRBJ2-1; 9 positions agree with TRBD2. V gave up 5 bases and J gave up 5 bases; unmatched junction bases: 4. Germline V lookup: CDR1 MNHEY, CDR2 SMNVEV (reference sequence). The CDR3 spans 14 residues. The CDR3 loop is CASSLAGTDNEQFF. As DNA, the CDR3 is TGTGCCAGCAGTCTAGCGGGGACAGACAATGAGCAGTTCTTC.

This clonotype showed up just a few times. J is TRBJ1-2 and V is TRBV9; the D is unclear. There are 15 residues in the CDR3. The V gene's germline CDR1 is SGDLS and CDR2 YYNGEE. Trimming left V 0 bases short and J 3 bases short, with 12 bases between. The chain's CDR3 is CASSVGSLDHYGYTF. The CDR3 bases are TGTGCCAGCAGCGTAGGTTCCCTGGATCACTATGGCTACACCTTC.

This clonotype has more than one count but fewer than ten. V gene TRBV14 combines with J gene TRBJ2-5; the D call may be TRBD1 or TRBD2 (6 bases each). Trimming removed 6 bases from V and 2 bases from J, with 22 bases in between. The CDR3 spans 17 residues. Germline V lookup: CDR1 SGHDN, CDR2 FVKESK. DNA for the CDR3: TGTGCCAGCAGTCCCCCCCGGGGGCGGAACGAGCAAGAGACCCAGTACTTC. Its translation: CASSPPRGRNEQETQYF.

This clonotype was counted ten times or more. The rearrangement uses TRBV10-3 and TRBJ2-3; 9 bases map to TRBD2. The CDR3 spans 15 residues. The junction had 3 bases not matched to a gene; V was cut back by 2 bases and J by 3 bases. Germline CDR1 is ENHRY and CDR2 is SYGVKD. CDR3 sequence (DNA): TGTGCCATCAGTGAGCAGACTAGCGGTACAGATACGCAGTATTTT. Its translation is CAISEQTSGTDTQYF.

The chain carries TRBV10-1 and TRBJ2-7; 7 bases agree with TRBD2. Germline-derived CDR1 and CDR2 are WNHNN and SYGVQD (reference sequence). Trimming cost V 5 bases and J 7 bases; bases outside gene matches: 11. The CDR3 runs to 14 residues. Here the CDR3 reads CASSKGSSREEQYF. The CDR3 DNA is TGCGCCAGCAGTAAGGGATCTTCGCGGGAGGAGCAGTACTTC.

Only a few counts were recorded for this clonotype. A junction end diverges from the germline sequence, so it may reflect a read error. The chain combines TRBV30 with TRBJ1-2; no definite D call. The CDR3 is 14 residues long. From germline, CDR1 is GTSNPN and CDR2 SVGIG (reference sequence). CDR3 in amino acids: CAWSVSIDYYGYTF. As DNA, the CDR3 is TGTGCCTGGAGTGTCTCCATAGATTACTACGGCTACACCTTC.

The table lists this clonotype with many counts. The V and J genes are TRBV20-1 and TRBJ2-1; TRBD2 matches at 8 bases. The CDR3 has 17 amino acids. With V trimmed by 3 bases and J by 0 bases, 10 bases remained unmatched. Germline CDR1 is DFQATT and CDR2 is SNEGSKA (reference sequence). CDR3 in DNA: TGCAGTGCTAGTAAAGCGGGAGTTCCCAGCTCCTACAATGAGCAGTTCTTC. Its protein is CSASKAGVPSSYNEQFF.

As to this clonotype: This may be a read error, as it is one base from a much larger clone. The chain has TRBV15 and TRBJ2-5; D unclear. This CDR3 has 13 residues. CDR1 and CDR2 (germline): LNHNV, YYDKDF (reference sequence). CDR3 protein: CATGRDLSETQYF. The CDR3, as DNA: TGTGCCACCGGCAGAGATCTCTCCGAGACCCAGTACTTC.

The chain employs TRBV20-1 and TRBJ1-1; a possible D gene is TRBD1 (5 bases). V lost 5 bases and J 1 base, leaving 11 bases between the germline ends. The germline V gene has CDR1 DFQATT and CDR2 SNEGSKA (reference sequence). This CDR3 region has 13 residues. This CDR3 reads CSADPDRNTEAFF. For the CDR3, the DNA is TGCAGTGCTGACCCAGACAGGAACACTGAAGCTTTCTTT.

The chain combines TRBV6-1 with TRBJ2-5; TRBD2 agrees at 8 bases. With 8 bases clipped from V and 1 base from J, the junction kept 15 bases outside the gene matches. Germline CDR1 MNHNS, CDR2 SASEGT. This CDR3 is built from 17 residues. The CDR3 loop is CASSPGLGKPSQETQYF. The DNA of the CDR3 is TGTGCCAGCTCCCCGGGACTAGGGAAACCCTCCCAAGAGACCCAGTACTTC.

This chain uses TRBV12-3 or TRBV12-4 with TRBJ2-7; TRBD1 matches 9 bases. This CDR3 is built from 13 residues. Trimming removed 6 bases from V and 5 bases from J; junction bases left unmatched: 5. The CDR3 loop reads CASSFRTGDEQYF. The CDR3 DNA reads TGTGCCAGCAGCTTCCGGACAGGGGACGAGCAGTACTTC.

Of note for this clonotype: One end of the junction does not line up with germline, which may come from a read error. This chain joins TRBV5-4 and TRBJ1-6; 7 nucleotides agree with TRBD1. The CDR3 covers 14 residues. The germline CDR1 and CDR2 sequences are SGHNT and YYREEE (reference sequence). The CDR3 DNA reads TGTGCCAGCAGCTATTACAGGGGAAATTCACCCCCCCACTTT. Its protein product is CASSYYRGNSPPHF.

The J gene is TRBJ2-1, the V gene TRBV12-3 or TRBV12-4; 8 nucleotides line up with TRBD2. Trimming took 7 bases from V and 12 from J; bases not matched to a gene: 14. The CDR3 has 14 amino acids. The CDR3 region has the DNA TGTGCCAGCAAAGAACTAGCGGCACAGTACGGGCAGTTCTTC. It translates to CASKELAAQYGQFF.

This clonotype was observed a single time. The chain links TRBV20-1 to TRBJ2-2; no firm D call. From germline, CDR1 is DFQATT and CDR2 SNEGSKA (reference sequence). With 6 bases removed from V and 2 bases from J, the gap between germline ends came to 16 bases. The CDR3 contains 15 residues. DNA for the CDR3: TGCAGTGCAACGAGTCGTCCAGACAACACCGGGGAGCTGTTTTTT. Protein: CSATSRPDNTGELFF.

The chain employs TRBV6-1 and TRBJ2-3; D is unclear. Trimming removed 0 bases from V and 14 bases from J, with 21 bases in between. There are 15 residues in the CDR3. Per germline, CDR1 MNHNS and CDR2 SASEGT. The CDR3 coding sequence is TGTGCCAGCAGTGAAGCCGGCTCCGGTGACGGGTTTGGGTATTTT. This translates into CASSEAGSGDGFGYF.

About this clonotype itself: A much larger clonotype is one base distant, so this may be a read error. The chain combines TRBV6-2 or TRBV6-3 with TRBJ2-7, with 7 bases that match TRBD1. The CDR3 spans 14 residues. Trimming took 10 bases from V and 7 from J; bases not matched to a gene: 16. CDR1 is MNHEY, CDR2 SVGEGT, per germline. The CDR3 reads CATSWAGGGDEQYF. CDR3 DNA sequence: TGTGCCACCTCGTGGGCAGGGGGTGGGGATGAGCAGTACTTC.

Notes on this clonotype: Since a much larger clone is just one base distant, this may be a read error. This chain links TRBV7-2 with TRBJ2-5; TRBD2 agrees at 11 bases. With the DNA end fitting TRBJ2-1 better, the J assignment may be wrong. The CDR3 length is 16 residues. Germline V gene data show CDR1 as SGHTA and CDR2 as FQGNSA. CDR3 nucleotides: TGTGCCAGCAGCCCCGGGACTAGCGGAGAACAAGAGACCCAGTTCTTC. Protein sequence: CASSPGTSGEQETQFF.

This clonotype has more than one count but fewer than ten. The chain employs TRBV3-1 and TRBJ1-2; D remains unclear. The germline V gene encodes CDR1 LGHDT and CDR2 YNNKEL (reference sequence). CDR3 size: 13 residues. V dropped 5 bases and J dropped 4 bases, with 11 bases sitting between them. The CDR3 loop is CASSGEATYGYTF. The CDR3 coding sequence is TGTGCCAGCAGCGGCGAGGCGACCTATGGCTACACCTTC. The full variable domain, with the rest looked up from reference TRBV3-1 and TRBJ1-2, is DTAVSQTPKYLVTQMGNDKSIKCEQNLGHDTMYWYKQDSKKFLKIMFSYNNKELIINETVPNRFSPKSPDKAHLNLHINSLELGDSAVYFCASSGEATYGYTFGSGTRLTVV.

This clonotype has only a few counts. V and J are TRBV6-6 and TRBJ2-4; 10 bases match TRBD2. With 4 bases clipped from V and 6 bases from J, the junction kept 9 bases outside the gene matches. The length of the CDR3 is 16 residues. Germline V lookup: CDR1 MNHNY, CDR2 SVGAGI (reference sequence). The CDR3 coding sequence is TGTGCCAGCAGTTCTCAGCGGGAGGGCCCAAGAAACATTCAGTACTTC. This translates into CASSSQREGPRNIQYF.

This clonotype has only a few counts. The chain is built from TRBV3-1 and TRBJ2-7, with TRBD2 matching over 10 bases. The germline V gene encodes CDR1 LGHDT and CDR2 YNNKEL (reference sequence). CDR3 length equals 15 residues. J lost 6 bases, V lost 1 base, and 6 bases had no gene match. DNA for the CDR3: TGTGCCAGCAGCCAAGCGTCTAGCGGGAGTTCCGAGCAGTACTTC. As protein: CASSQASSGSSEQYF.

V is TRBV5-1 and J is TRBJ2-1; 14 positions match TRBD2. Unmatched junction bases numbered 4, after V lost 4 bases and J lost 7 bases. From germline, CDR1 is SGHRS and CDR2 YFSETQ. The CDR3 is made up of 15 amino acids. CDR3 loop: CASSRTSGRRNEQFF. In nucleotides, the CDR3 is TGCGCCAGCAGCAGGACTAGCGGGAGGAGGAATGAGCAGTTCTTC. The full variable domain, rest sourced from reference TRBV5-1 and TRBJ2-1, is KAGVTQTPRYLIKTRGQQVTLSCSPISGHRSVSWYQQTPGQGLQFLFEYFSETQRNKGNFPGRFSGRQFSNSRSEMNVSTLELGDSALYLCASSRTSGRRNEQFFGPGTRLTVL.

The chain recombines TRBV28 with TRBJ2-7, with 10 nucleotides matching TRBD1. Germline CDR1 reads MDHEN; CDR2 reads SYDVKM. V was clipped by 1 base and J by 4 bases; unmatched bases: 7. The CDR3 covers 16 residues. CDR3 bases: TGTGCCAGCAGTTTATCTGTAGGGACAGGGGTATACGAGCAGTACTTC. Residues: CASSLSVGTGVYEQYF.

This rearrangement joins TRBV6-5 to TRBJ1-5; D is undetermined. The CDR3 totals 13 residues. Germline V gene sequence: CDR1 MNHEY, CDR2 SVGAGI. The V gene lost 7 bases and the J gene lost 3 bases, with 10 bases spanning the gap. Here the CDR3 reads CASMQRINQPQHF. Written as DNA, the CDR3 is TGTGCCAGCATGCAGCGGATCAATCAGCCCCAGCATTTT.

The chain uses TRBV5-1 and TRBJ2-1, with 8 positions matching TRBD1. Germline CDR1 and CDR2: SGHRS and YFSETQ. The CDR3 runs to 16 residues. V shed 4 bases, J shed 6 bases, and the junction held 12 bases outside the gene matches. This CDR3 reads CASSVGSGGRINEQFF. DNA of the CDR3: TGCGCCAGCAGCGTAGGCTCAGGGGGCCGGATCAATGAGCAGTTCTTC.

Comments on this clonotype: A read error may explain this, as a much larger clone is one base away. The V and J genes are TRBV20-1 and TRBJ2-7; D might be TRBD2 (6 bases). V was cut by 0 bases and J by 6 bases, with 18 bases left in between. CDR1 and CDR2 (germline): DFQATT, SNEGSKA (reference sequence). The length of the CDR3 is 15 residues. The CDR3, as DNA: TGCAGTGCTAGAGATCACGATGGCGGGATAACCGAGCAGTACTTC. It is translated as CSARDHDGGITEQYF.

The V and J genes are TRBV20-1 and TRBJ2-3; weak D call: TRBD2 (5 bases). The CDR3 is made up of 14 amino acids. V lost 5 bases, J lost 1 base, and 13 bases lay in between. Germline assignment: CDR1 DFQATT and CDR2 SNEGSKA (reference sequence). The CDR3, as DNA: TGCAGTGCTGGCCGTGGGAGCCGCACAGATACGCAGTATTTT. This sequence encodes CSAGRGSRTDTQYF.

The rearrangement links TRBV9 to TRBJ2-6; no definite D call. The CDR3 is 14 amino acids. Germline V gene lookup returns CDR1 SGDLS and CDR2 YYNGEE. Trimming removed 0 bases at V and 3 bases at J, with 4 bases between. This CDR3 is CASSVEVGANVLTF. Written as DNA, the CDR3 is TGTGCCAGCAGCGTAGAGGTTGGGGCCAACGTCCTGACTTTC.

J is TRBJ2-3 and V is TRBV7-2; D not resolved. The CDR3 is made up of 13 amino acids. Trimming took off 5 bases at V and 2 bases at J, with 8 bases between the two ends. Germline loops: CDR1 SGHTA, CDR2 FQGNSA. CDR3 in amino acids: CASSLYPTDTQYF. CDR3 coding DNA: TGTGCCAGCAGCCTCTACCCCACAGATACGCAGTATTTT.

This clonotype was counted ten times or more. V gene TRBV12-3 or TRBV12-4 combines with J gene TRBJ2-4; D not resolved. V gave up 6 bases and J gave up 9 bases, with 15 bases separating them. CDR3 size: 13 residues. The CDR3 here is CASSLLTEGIQYF. CDR3 coding DNA: TGTGCCAGCAGCCTCTTAACCGAAGGCATTCAGTACTTC.

Turning to this clonotype: The germline gene is not matched at one end of the junction; a read error may be the cause. V gene TRBV5-1 combines with J gene TRBJ2-7; TRBD2 might be the D (6 bases). CDR3 length: 14 residues. Germline values: CDR1 SGHRS, CDR2 YFSETQ. The CDR3 region is CANSLGTSYNEQYF. CDR3 sequence (DNA): TGCGCCAACAGCTTGGGAACTAGCTACAATGAGCAGTACTTC.